This TCR beta chain stems from a study of PD-1 blockade in classical Hodgkin lymphoma. Clones were sequenced by immunoSEQ multiplex PCR, and TCRdb holds only the in-frame ones, with some missing. The sample yields around 23,000 clones, about 83% seen once. The germline V and J ends were trimmed by 4 bases and 0 bases, with 9 bases remaining between them. The germline V gene encodes CDR1 LNHDA and CDR2 SQIVND (reference sequence). CDR3 length: 15 amino acids. After autologous stem cell transplantation all patients relapsed, and prior brentuximab vedotin exposure differed between cohorts. Negative selection with magnetic separation was used to purify CD4+ T cells from thawed PBMCs.

Specimen: CD4+ T cells from blood, collected at baseline. The TCR originated in a human donor with classical Hodgkin lymphoma. The chain employs TRBV19 and TRBJ2-2; tentatively, D is TRBD1 (6 bases). CDR3 in amino acids: CASSRDTSNTGELFF. CDR3 nucleotide sequence: TGTGCCAGTAGTAGGGACACCTCGAACACCGGGGAGCTGTTTTTT.